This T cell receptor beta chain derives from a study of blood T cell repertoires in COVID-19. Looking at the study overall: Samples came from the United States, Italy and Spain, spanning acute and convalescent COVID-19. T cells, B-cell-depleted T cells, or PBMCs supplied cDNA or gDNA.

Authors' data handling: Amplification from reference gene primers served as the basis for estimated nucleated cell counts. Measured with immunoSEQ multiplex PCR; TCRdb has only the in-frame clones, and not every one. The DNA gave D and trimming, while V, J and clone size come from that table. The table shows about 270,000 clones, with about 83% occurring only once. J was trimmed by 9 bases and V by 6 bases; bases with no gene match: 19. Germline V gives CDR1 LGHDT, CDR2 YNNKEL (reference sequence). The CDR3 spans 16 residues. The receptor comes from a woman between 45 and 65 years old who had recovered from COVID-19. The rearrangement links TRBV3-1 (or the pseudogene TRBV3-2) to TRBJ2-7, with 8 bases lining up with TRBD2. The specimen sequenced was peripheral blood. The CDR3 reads CASRAGGETHPGPQYF. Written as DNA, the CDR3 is TGTGCCAGCAGGGCGGGGGGAGAGACCCATCCGGGGCCGCAGTACTTC.